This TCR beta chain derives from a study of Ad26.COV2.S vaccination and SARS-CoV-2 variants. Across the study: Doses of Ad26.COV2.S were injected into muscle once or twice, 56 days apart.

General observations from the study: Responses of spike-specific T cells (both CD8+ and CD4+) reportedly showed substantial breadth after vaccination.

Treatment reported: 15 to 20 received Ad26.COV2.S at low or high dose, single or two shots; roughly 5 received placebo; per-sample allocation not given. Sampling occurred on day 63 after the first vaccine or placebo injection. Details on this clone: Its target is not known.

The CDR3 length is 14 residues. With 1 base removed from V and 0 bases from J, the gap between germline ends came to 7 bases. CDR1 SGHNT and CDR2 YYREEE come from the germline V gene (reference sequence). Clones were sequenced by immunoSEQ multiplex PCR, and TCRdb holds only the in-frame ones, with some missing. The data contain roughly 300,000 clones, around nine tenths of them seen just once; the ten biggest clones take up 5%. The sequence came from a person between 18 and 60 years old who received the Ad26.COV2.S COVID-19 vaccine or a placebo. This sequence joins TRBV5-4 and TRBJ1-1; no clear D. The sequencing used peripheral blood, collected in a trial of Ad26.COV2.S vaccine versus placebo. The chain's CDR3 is CASSLIGVNTEAFF. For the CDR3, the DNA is TGTGCCAGCAGCTTGATTGGGGTGAACACTGAAGCTTTCTTT.